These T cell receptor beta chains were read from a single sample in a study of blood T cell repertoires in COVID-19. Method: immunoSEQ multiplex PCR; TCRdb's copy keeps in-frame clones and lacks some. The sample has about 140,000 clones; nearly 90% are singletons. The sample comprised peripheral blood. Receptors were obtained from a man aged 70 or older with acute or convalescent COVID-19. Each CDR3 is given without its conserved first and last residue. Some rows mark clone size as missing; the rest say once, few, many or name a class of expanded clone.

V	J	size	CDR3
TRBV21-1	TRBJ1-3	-	ARDSGNTIY
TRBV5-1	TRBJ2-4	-	ASSLGEKNIQY
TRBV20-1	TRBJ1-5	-	SASGVGDGEHQPQH
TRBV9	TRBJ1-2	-	ASSVDGRGLDGYT
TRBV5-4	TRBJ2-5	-	ASSLSGGLQETQY
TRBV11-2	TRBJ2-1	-	ASSLLRASSYNEQF
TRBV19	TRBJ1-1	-	ASTNPGQGASEAF
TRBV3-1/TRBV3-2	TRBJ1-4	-	ASSQGTGGEKLF
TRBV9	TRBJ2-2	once	ASSVGGRAPGELF
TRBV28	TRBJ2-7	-	ASTPEREVHEQY
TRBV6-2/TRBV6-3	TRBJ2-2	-	ASSPRQGAVTGELF
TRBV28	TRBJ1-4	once	ASSLPPLTGPPGEKLF
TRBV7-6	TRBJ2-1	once	ASSSGLAGGYNEQF
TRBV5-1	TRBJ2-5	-	ASSSSGGREETQY
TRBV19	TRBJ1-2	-	ASSTGRDRGDYGYT
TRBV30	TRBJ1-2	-	AWSRGGQGFSFRCYT
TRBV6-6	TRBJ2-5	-	ASSRETIGTGFGETQY
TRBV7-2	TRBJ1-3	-	ASSRDSGPGNTIY
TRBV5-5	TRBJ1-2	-	ASSPLLTGNYGYT
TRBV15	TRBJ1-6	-	ATSRKQVYNSPLH
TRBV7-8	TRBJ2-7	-	ASSLALTGYEQY
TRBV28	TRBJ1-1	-	ASSPEGRGTSTEAF
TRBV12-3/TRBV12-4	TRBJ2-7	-	ASSFGRYGEQY
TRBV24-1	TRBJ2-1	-	ATSGDRGLSNEQF
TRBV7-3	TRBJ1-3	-	ASSVGTEQSGNTIY
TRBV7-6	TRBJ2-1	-	ASSLWRGNEQF
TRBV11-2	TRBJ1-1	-	ASSPLPAGTEAF
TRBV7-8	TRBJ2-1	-	ASSLEAGGQF
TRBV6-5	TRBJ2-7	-	ASIMGQSYEQY
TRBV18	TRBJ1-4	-	ASSPRTATNEKLF
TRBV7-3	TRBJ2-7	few	ASSLTSGNEQY
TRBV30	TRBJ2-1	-	AWSVFVSLAGGLIYNEQF
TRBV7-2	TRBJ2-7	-	ASSFSGTELYEQY
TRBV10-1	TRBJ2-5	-	ASSREVQETQY
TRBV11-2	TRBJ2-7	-	ASSLDYRSYEQY
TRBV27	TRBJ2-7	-	ASRRRETYEQY
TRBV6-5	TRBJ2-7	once	ASSDPGQGDYEQY